The 28 T cell receptor beta chains given below trace back to one sample, sequenced in a study of CD8 T cells in Susac syndrome. The RNA, about 0.5 to 1 ug, was put through reverse transcription using random hexamers. TCRdb re-called the immunoSEQ multiplex PCR reads with MiXCR, one entry per CDR3 protein. The sample lists about 140,000 distinct CDR3 sequences; 94% were seen once. What was sequenced was CD8+ T cells from PBMCs. These receptors all stem from a human donor in good health.

The CDR3 DNA sequence: TGTGCCAGCAGCCAGGATTACTACGAGCAGTACTTC. Its translation is CASSQDYYEQYF. The J gene is TRBJ2-7, the V gene TRBV14; D is unresolved. This CDR3 contains 12 residues. V was shortened by 3 bases and J by 3 bases, with 6 bases between the two germline ends. In germline, CDR1 is SGHDN, CDR2 FVKESK.

This chain links TRBV27 with TRBJ1-1, with D uncertain. This CDR3 region has 13 residues. The ends were cut back, 0 bases at V and 1 base at J, with 3 bases in the middle. Germline V lookup: CDR1 MNHEY, CDR2 SMNVEV (reference sequence). The CDR3 sequence: CASSLSWNTEAFF. For the CDR3, the DNA is TGTGCCAGCAGTTTATCTTGGAACACTGAAGCTTTCTTT.

The DNA for the CDR3 is TGTGCCAGTAGTTCTTGGACAGGGGATCTCTACGAGCAGTACTTC. The encoded protein is CASSSWTGDLYEQYF. The rearrangement uses TRBV19 and TRBJ2-7; 9 bases map to TRBD1. There are 15 residues in the CDR3. Germline CDR1 and CDR2: LNHDA and SQIVND (reference sequence). Losses at the gene ends were 5 bases for V and 3 bases for J; bases not matched to a gene: 8.

The chain combines TRBV6-5 with TRBJ2-1, with D perhaps given as TRBD1 or TRBD2 (5 bases each). The CDR3 sequence is 15 residues long. CDR1 MNHEY and CDR2 SVGAGI come from the germline V gene. V was trimmed by 5 bases and J by 10 bases, leaving 21 bases between them. CDR3 amino acids: CASSLNLLGTYEQFF. The CDR3, as DNA: TGTGCCAGCAGTCTAAACCTTCTTGGGACCTACGAGCAGTTCTTC.

V is TRBV12-3 or TRBV12-4 and J is TRBJ2-1, with TRBD2 matching over 9 bases. V gave up 2 bases and J gave up 5 bases; unmatched junction bases: 4. This CDR3 is built from 15 residues. CDR3 bases: TGTGCCAGCAGTTTAAGCGGGAGGAACCACAATGAGCAGTTCTTC. Translated, it gives CASSLSGRNHNEQFF.

This clonotype was seen once. This chain uses TRBV18 with TRBJ2-1; tentative D call: TRBD2 (5 bases). The V and J ends lost 3 bases and 8 bases respectively, with 14 bases between them. Germline V gives CDR1 KGHSH, CDR2 LQKENI. The CDR3 has 14 residues. This chain's CDR3 is CASSPREGRDEQFF. In DNA form, the CDR3 reads TGTGCCAGCTCACCCCGGGAAGGGCGGGATGAGCAGTTCTTC.

This clonotype appeared once. This sequence joins TRBV29-1 and TRBJ2-5; possibly TRBD2 for D (6 bases). The V end was cut by 0 bases, the J end by 0 bases, with 11 bases between. The CDR3 is 15 amino acids. Germline V CDR1 and CDR2: SQVTM, ANQGSEA. The CDR3 loop is CSVEEGTLYQETQYF. In DNA, the CDR3 is TGCAGCGTTGAAGAGGGGACTCTGTACCAAGAGACCCAGTACTTC.

This chain joins TRBV12-3 or TRBV12-4 and TRBJ2-7; D is uncertain. The CDR3 is made up of 12 amino acids. The V gene lost 6 bases and the J gene lost 2 bases, with 8 bases spanning the gap. The chain's CDR3 is CASSRQTYEQYF. The CDR3 region has the DNA TGTGCCAGCAGCCGACAAACCTACGAGCAGTACTTC.

This chain joins TRBV4-3 and TRBJ2-7; D is uncertain. The CDR3 consists of 14 residues. CDR1 is LGHNA, CDR2 YSLEER, per germline. V dropped 2 bases and J dropped 2 bases, with 10 bases sitting between them. The CDR3 region has the DNA TGCGCCAGCAGCCAAAGCCACCCGCCCTACGAGCAGTACTTC. As protein: CASSQSHPPYEQYF.

The chain couples TRBV7-2 to TRBJ2-3; no clear D. The CDR3 sequence is 15 residues long. Germline V gene data show CDR1 as SGHTA and CDR2 as FQGNSA. V was trimmed by 2 bases and J by 1 base, leaving 10 bases between them. The CDR3 protein is CASSLRNSRTDTQYF. The CDR3 DNA reads TGTGCCAGCAGCTTAAGGAACTCACGCACAGATACGCAGTATTTT.

The rearrangement links TRBV13 to TRBJ2-7; D gene ambiguous. The V and J ends lost 0 bases and 3 bases respectively, with 9 bases between them. The CDR3 totals 14 residues. Germline V gene sequence: CDR1 PRHDT, CDR2 FYEKMQ (reference sequence). CDR3 coding DNA: TGTGCCAGCAGCTTAGGCAGGCTGAACTACGAGCAGTACTTC. As protein: CASSLGRLNYEQYF.

The chain carries TRBV29-1 and TRBJ2-1; D possibly uses TRBD1 or TRBD2 (5 bases each). From germline, CDR1 is SQVTM and CDR2 ANQGSEA. CDR3 size: 11 residues. The V end lost 8 bases, the J end lost 6 bases, and 11 bases lay between the germline ends. The CDR3 nucleotides are TGCAGCTTAAGGGACGGCAATGAGCAGTTCTTC. Translating gives CSLRDGNEQFF.

CDR3 residues: CASTSGRSNTEAFF. CDR3 DNA: TGTGCCAGCACCTCGGGACGGTCGAACACTGAAGCTTTCTTT. The genes are TRBV9 and TRBJ1-1; tentatively, D is TRBD1 (5 bases). Trimming shortened V by 6 bases and J by 1 base, and 13 bases separated the two germline ends. The CDR3 extends over 14 amino acids. CDR1 and CDR2 (germline): SGDLS, YYNGEE.

The count of this clonotype is one. The chain combines TRBV6-5 with TRBJ1-2, with 9 bases fitting TRBD1. This CDR3 comprises 15 residues. Germline V gene lookup returns CDR1 MNHEY and CDR2 SVGAGI. V dropped 8 bases and J dropped 5; count of bases not matched to a gene: 12. The CDR3 coding sequence is TGTGCCAGCGGCCGCCGGACAGGGGATTTTTATGGCTACACCTTC. Translated, it gives CASGRRTGDFYGYTF.

The chain recombines TRBV7-2 with TRBJ2-1; 10 bases map to TRBD2. Unmatched junction bases numbered 6, after V lost 5 bases and J lost 8 bases. Germline V gene sequence: CDR1 SGHTA, CDR2 FQGNSA. The CDR3 has 14 residues. CDR3 amino acids: CASSGGAGGYEQFF. CDR3 sequence (DNA): TGTGCCAGCAGCGGGGGAGCGGGAGGGTATGAGCAGTTCTTC.

The V call is TRBV6-2 or TRBV6-3, the J call TRBJ1-2; TRBD1 matches at 7 bases. The CDR3 has 13 residues. Germline lookup yields CDR1 MNHEY and CDR2 SVGEGT. J gave up 6 bases and V 7 bases, and 8 bases lay outside the gene matches. The CDR3 bases are TGTGCCAGCACCCGAGACAGGGATCATGGCTACACCTTC. Its translation is CASTRDRDHGYTF.

The V and J genes are TRBV27 and TRBJ2-1, with D perhaps TRBD1 or TRBD2 (5 bases each). This CDR3 has 13 amino acids. Germline V gene sequence: CDR1 MNHEY, CDR2 SMNVEV (reference sequence). The V end lost 3 bases, the J end lost 9 bases, and 12 bases lay between the germline ends. Here the CDR3 DNA reads TGTGCCAGCAGTTTGACGCCAGGGAGTGAGCAGTTCTTC. It is translated as CASSLTPGSEQFF.

This chain joins TRBV24-1 and TRBJ2-1; D is unresolved. CDR3 length: 13 residues. The germline V gene encodes CDR1 KGHDR and CDR2 SFDVKD. V dropped 3 bases and J dropped 4 bases, with 6 bases sitting between them. CDR3 sequence reads: CATSDTAYNEQFF. The CDR3 DNA sequence: TGTGCCACCAGTGATACAGCTTACAATGAGCAGTTCTTC.

V gene TRBV20-1 combines with J gene TRBJ2-1, with D hard to call. The V gene lost 0 bases and the J gene lost 10 bases, with 10 bases spanning the gap. The CDR3 covers 12 residues. Germline CDR1 is DFQATT and CDR2 is SNEGSKA (reference sequence). The CDR3 nucleotides read TGCAGTGCTAGAGAATCCGGTGTCGAGCAGTTCTTC. Translated, it gives CSARESGVEQFF.

The chain combines TRBV28 with TRBJ1-1; D not resolved. From germline, CDR1 is MDHEN and CDR2 SYDVKM. Trimming took off 5 bases at V and 3 bases at J, with 13 bases between the two ends. This CDR3 has 14 residues. The CDR3 loop reads CASSPTSSDTEAFF. Here the CDR3 DNA reads TGTGCCAGCAGTCCAACTAGTTCGGACACTGAAGCTTTCTTT.

Concerning this clonotype itself: One junction end does not reproduce the germline sequence, and a read error may be involved. The chain combines TRBV19 with TRBJ2-3; no clear D gene. CDR3 length equals 12 residues. Germline CDR1 is LNHDA and CDR2 is SQIVND (reference sequence). The CDR3 nucleotides read TGTTCCAGTCAGGACGACACAGATACGCAGTATTTT. It encodes CSSQDDTDTQYF.

This clonotype appeared a few times. The V call is TRBV27, the J call TRBJ2-7; maybe TRBD1 (5 bases). The CDR3 length is 13 residues. Per the germline V gene, CDR1 is MNHEY and CDR2 is SMNVEV (reference sequence). Trimming removed 6 bases from V and 2 bases from J, with 11 bases in between. For the CDR3, the DNA is TGTGCCAGCAGCCAGGGCGCTGCCTACGAGCAGTACTTC. Translation gives CASSQGAAYEQYF.

The V gene is TRBV7-3, the J gene TRBJ2-4; D not resolved. CDR1 is SGHTA and CDR2 is FQGTGA in the germline V gene. The CDR3 spans 13 residues. V lost 2 bases to trimming and J lost 5 bases, with 7 bases between them. The CDR3 region has the DNA TGTGCCAGCAGCTTACTCCGGGAAAACATTCAGTACTTC. Translating it yields CASSLLRENIQYF.

The rearrangement uses TRBV15 and TRBJ2-5; D unresolved. Trimming removed 0 bases at V and 5 bases at J, with 10 bases between. Germline CDR1 reads LNHNV; CDR2 reads YYDKDF (reference sequence). The CDR3 totals 14 residues. The CDR3 sequence: CATSRDRSEETQYF. The CDR3, as DNA: TGTGCCACCAGCAGAGATCGTAGTGAGGAGACCCAGTACTTC. The complete variable domain, with remaining parts taken from reference TRBV15 and TRBJ2-5, reads DAMVIQNPRYQVTQFGKPVTLSCSQTLNHNVMYWYQQKSSQAPKLLFHYYDKDFNNEADTPDNFQSRRPNTSFCFLDIRSPGLGDTAMYLCATSRDRSEETQYFGPGTRLLVL.

This chain joins TRBV29-1 and TRBJ2-1, with D possibly matching TRBD2 (6 bases). The CDR3 sequence is 15 residues long. V lost 0 bases and J 8 bases, leaving 17 bases between the germline ends. Germline V gene data show CDR1 as SQVTM and CDR2 as ANQGSEA. DNA of the CDR3: TGCAGCGTTGAAGATCCGGGACTCCCGGACTATGAGCAGTTCTTC. Translated, it gives CSVEDPGLPDYEQFF.

This rearrangement joins TRBV20-1 to TRBJ1-4, with D perhaps matching TRBD1 (5 bases). This CDR3 region has 14 residues. Germline assignment: CDR1 DFQATT and CDR2 SNEGSKA (reference sequence). With 3 bases removed from V and 0 bases from J, the gap between germline ends came to 8 bases. The CDR3 spells CSARGLATNEKLFF. CDR3 nucleotide sequence: TGCAGTGCTAGGGGGCTGGCAACTAATGAAAAACTGTTTTTT.

This CDR3 reads CASSEYQGSSYNEQFF. In DNA, the CDR3 is TGTGCCAGCAGTGAATACCAAGGAAGCTCCTACAATGAGCAGTTCTTC. The chain carries TRBV25-1 and TRBJ2-1; D is undetermined. The CDR3 contains 16 residues. Trimming cost V 0 bases and J 0 bases, with 9 bases left between them. The germline V gene has CDR1 MGHDK and CDR2 SYGVNS. Full variable domain (missing parts from reference TRBV25-1 and TRBJ2-1): EADIYQTPRYLVIGTGKKITLECSQTMGHDKMYWYQQDPGMELHLIHYSYGVNSTEKGDLSSESTVSRIRTEHFPLTLESARPSHTSQYLCASSEYQGSSYNEQFFGPGTRLTVL.

The chain has TRBV29-1 and TRBJ2-2; D unclear. V lost 5 bases to trimming and J lost 1 base, with 5 bases between them. Germline V lookup: CDR1 SQVTM, CDR2 ANQGSEA. The CDR3 spans 12 residues. The CDR3: CSVHENTGELFF. DNA for the CDR3: TGCAGCGTTCACGAGAACACCGGGGAGCTGTTTTTT.